The entry below gives a single T cell receptor beta chain sequence along with its context. Its antigen is undetermined. The data derive from a study of CD8 T cells in Susac syndrome. Sequencing of TCR beta covered CD8+ and CD4+ T cells obtained from blood. It was with random hexamers that roughly 0.45 to 1 ug RNA was reverse transcribed. Amplification of TCR beta CDR3 was carried out by immunoSEQ multiplex PCR, which covered 54 Vbeta and 13 Jbeta segments. One entry per CDR3 protein, called by TCRdb with MiXCR from the immunoSEQ multiplex PCR reads. The table lists about 200,000 distinct CDR3 sequences, 85% to 95% of them singletons. The CDR3 has 14 residues. Germline lookup yields CDR1 LGHDT and CDR2 YNNKEL (reference sequence). Trimming removed 2 bases at V and 1 base at J, with 8 bases between. Findings and limits, study-wide: The TCR sequencing and HLA analysis in the study involved a relatively small number of individuals, as the study acknowledged.

This sequence originates from a human donor in good health. The V call is TRBV3-1, the J call TRBJ1-1, with D hard to call. Sequencing input: CD4+ T cells from PBMCs. The CDR3 DNA reads TGTGCCAGCAGCCAAAGTCTGGGGAACACTGAAGCTTTCTTT. As protein: CASSQSLGNTEAFF.